Below, one TCR beta chain is given with its context. The germline V and J ends were trimmed by 2 bases and 0 bases, with 9 bases remaining between them. This CDR3 contains 15 residues. Looked up from germline, CDR1 is MNHEY and CDR2 is SVGAGI. The method was immunoSEQ multiplex PCR; TCRdb's version includes in-frame clones alone and lacks a portion of them. The sample includes 120,000 to 150,000 clones, 75% to 90% seen only once; the top ten take 8%. The entry originates in a study of blood T cell repertoires in COVID-19. Study-level information: The United States, Italy and Spain supplied acute and convalescent COVID-19 samples.

The sequenced material came from peripheral blood. The receptor comes from a woman in her sixties or seventies with COVID-19, enrolled during active disease. V gene TRBV6-5 combines with J gene TRBJ2-3; a weak D match, TRBD2 (5 bases). The CDR3: CASSYTSSSTDTQYF. Here the CDR3 DNA reads TGTGCCAGCAGTTACACTAGTTCTAGCACAGATACGCAGTATTTT.